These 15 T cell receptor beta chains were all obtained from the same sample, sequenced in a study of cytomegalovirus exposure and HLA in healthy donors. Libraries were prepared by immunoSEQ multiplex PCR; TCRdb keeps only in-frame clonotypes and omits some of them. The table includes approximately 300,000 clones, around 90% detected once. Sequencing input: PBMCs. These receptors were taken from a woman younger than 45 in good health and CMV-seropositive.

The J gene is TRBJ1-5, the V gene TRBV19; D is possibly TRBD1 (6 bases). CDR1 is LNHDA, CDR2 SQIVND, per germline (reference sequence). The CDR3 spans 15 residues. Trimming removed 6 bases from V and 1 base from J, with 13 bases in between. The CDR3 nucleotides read TGTGCCAGTAGCCGCGGGACAATCAGCAATCAGCCCCAGCATTTT. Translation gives CASSRGTISNQPQHF. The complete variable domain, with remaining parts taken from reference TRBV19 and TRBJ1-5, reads DGGITQSPKYLFRKEGQNVTLSCEQNLNHDAMYWYRQDPGQGLRLIYYSQIVNDFQKGDIAEGYSVSREKKESFPLTVTSAQKNPTAFYLCASSRGTISNQPQHFGDGTRLSIL.

As DNA, the CDR3 is TGCGCCAGCAGCTTGGACAGCGGGGGTTCGGCAGATACGCAGTATTTT. This translates into CASSLDSGGSADTQYF. The chain carries TRBV5-1 and TRBJ2-3; 8 bases agree with TRBD2. This CDR3 spans 16 amino acids. Germline V gene lookup returns CDR1 SGHRS and CDR2 YFSETQ. V shed 0 bases and J 4 bases; nucleotides not matched to a gene: 7.

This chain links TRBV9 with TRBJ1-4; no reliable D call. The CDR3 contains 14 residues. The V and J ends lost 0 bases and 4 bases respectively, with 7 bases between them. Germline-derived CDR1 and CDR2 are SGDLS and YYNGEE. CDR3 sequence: CASSVGNNNEKLFF. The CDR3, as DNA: TGTGCCAGCAGCGTAGGGAACAATAATGAAAAACTGTTTTTT.

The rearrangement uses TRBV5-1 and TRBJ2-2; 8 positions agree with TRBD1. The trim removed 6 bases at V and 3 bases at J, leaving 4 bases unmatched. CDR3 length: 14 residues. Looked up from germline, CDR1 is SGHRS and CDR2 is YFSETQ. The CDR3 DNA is TGCGCCAGCACCGGACAGGGAGACACCGGGGAGCTGTTTTTT. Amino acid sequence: CASTGQGDTGELFF.

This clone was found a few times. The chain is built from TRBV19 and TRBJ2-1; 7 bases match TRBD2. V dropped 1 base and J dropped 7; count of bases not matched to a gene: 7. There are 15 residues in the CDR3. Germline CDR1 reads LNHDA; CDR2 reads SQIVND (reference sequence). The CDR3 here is CASSIGGGSGNEQFF. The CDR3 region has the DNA TGTGCCAGTAGTATAGGGGGCGGGAGTGGGAATGAGCAGTTCTTC. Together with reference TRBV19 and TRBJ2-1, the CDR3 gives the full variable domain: DGGITQSPKYLFRKEGQNVTLSCEQNLNHDAMYWYRQDPGQGLRLIYYSQIVNDFQKGDIAEGYSVSREKKESFPLTVTSAQKNPTAFYLCASSIGGGSGNEQFFGPGTRLTVL.

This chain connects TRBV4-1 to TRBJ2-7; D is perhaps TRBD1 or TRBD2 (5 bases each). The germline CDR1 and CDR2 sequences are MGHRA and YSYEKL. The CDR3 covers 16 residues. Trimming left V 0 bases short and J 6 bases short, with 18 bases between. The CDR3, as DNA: TGCGCCAGCAGCCAAGATCGATCGGGACCGAGGGGCGAGCAGTACTTC. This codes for CASSQDRSGPRGEQYF.

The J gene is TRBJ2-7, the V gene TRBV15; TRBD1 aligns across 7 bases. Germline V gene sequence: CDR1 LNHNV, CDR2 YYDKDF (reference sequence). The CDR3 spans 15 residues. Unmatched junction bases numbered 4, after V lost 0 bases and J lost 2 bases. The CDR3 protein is CATSRDRTGAYEQYF. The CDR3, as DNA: TGTGCCACCAGCAGAGATCGGACAGGAGCCTACGAGCAGTACTTC.

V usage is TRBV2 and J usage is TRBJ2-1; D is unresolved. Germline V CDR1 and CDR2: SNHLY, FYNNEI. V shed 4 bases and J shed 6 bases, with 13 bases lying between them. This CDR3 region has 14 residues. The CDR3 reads CASSAQWVANEQFF. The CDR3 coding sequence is TGTGCCAGCAGTGCACAGTGGGTGGCCAATGAGCAGTTCTTC.

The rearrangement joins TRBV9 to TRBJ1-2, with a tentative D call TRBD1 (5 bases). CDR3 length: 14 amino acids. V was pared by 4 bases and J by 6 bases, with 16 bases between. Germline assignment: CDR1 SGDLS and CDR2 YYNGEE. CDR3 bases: TGTGCCAGCAGCTCCCTGGGGGGGGTACATGGCTACACCTTC. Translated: CASSSLGGVHGYTF.

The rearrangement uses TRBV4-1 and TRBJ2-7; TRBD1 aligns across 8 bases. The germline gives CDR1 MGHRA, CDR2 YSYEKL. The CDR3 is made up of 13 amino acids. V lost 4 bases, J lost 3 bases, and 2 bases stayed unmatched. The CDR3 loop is CASSLGQGYEQYF. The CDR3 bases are TGCGCCAGCAGCCTCGGACAGGGCTACGAGCAGTACTTC.

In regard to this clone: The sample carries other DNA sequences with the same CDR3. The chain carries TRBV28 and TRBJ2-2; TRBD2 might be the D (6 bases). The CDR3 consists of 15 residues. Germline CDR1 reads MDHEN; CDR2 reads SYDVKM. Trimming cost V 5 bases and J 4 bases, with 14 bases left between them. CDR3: CASSLGGSGTGELFF. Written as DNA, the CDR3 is TGTGCCAGCAGTCTAGGAGGGTCGGGCACCGGGGAGCTGTTTTTT.

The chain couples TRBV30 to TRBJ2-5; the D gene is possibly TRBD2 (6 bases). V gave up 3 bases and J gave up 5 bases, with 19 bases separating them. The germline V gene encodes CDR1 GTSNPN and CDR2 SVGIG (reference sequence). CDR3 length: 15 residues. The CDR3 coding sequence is TGTGCCTGGAGCTCGACAACTAGCACAAGCGAGACCCAGTACTTC. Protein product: CAWSSTTSTSETQYF.

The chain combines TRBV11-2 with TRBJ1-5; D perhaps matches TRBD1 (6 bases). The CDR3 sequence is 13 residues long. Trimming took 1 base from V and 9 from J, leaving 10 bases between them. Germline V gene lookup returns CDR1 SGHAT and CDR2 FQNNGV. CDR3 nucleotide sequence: TGTGCCAGCAGCTTAGGTAGGGGGGGGCCCCAGCATTTT. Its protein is CASSLGRGGPQHF.

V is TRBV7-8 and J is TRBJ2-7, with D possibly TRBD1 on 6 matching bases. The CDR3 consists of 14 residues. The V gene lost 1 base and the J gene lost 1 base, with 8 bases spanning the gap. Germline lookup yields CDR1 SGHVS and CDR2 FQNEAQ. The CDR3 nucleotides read TGTGCCAGCAGCTTAGGGGACACTTCCTACGAGCAGTACTTC. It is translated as CASSLGDTSYEQYF.

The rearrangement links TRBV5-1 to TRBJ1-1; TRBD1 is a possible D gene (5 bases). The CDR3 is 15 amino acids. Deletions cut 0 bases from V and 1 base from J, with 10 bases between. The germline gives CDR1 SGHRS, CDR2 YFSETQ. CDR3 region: CASSLAAGSNTEAFF. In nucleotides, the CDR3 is TGCGCCAGCAGCTTGGCCGCAGGGTCGAACACTGAAGCTTTCTTT.